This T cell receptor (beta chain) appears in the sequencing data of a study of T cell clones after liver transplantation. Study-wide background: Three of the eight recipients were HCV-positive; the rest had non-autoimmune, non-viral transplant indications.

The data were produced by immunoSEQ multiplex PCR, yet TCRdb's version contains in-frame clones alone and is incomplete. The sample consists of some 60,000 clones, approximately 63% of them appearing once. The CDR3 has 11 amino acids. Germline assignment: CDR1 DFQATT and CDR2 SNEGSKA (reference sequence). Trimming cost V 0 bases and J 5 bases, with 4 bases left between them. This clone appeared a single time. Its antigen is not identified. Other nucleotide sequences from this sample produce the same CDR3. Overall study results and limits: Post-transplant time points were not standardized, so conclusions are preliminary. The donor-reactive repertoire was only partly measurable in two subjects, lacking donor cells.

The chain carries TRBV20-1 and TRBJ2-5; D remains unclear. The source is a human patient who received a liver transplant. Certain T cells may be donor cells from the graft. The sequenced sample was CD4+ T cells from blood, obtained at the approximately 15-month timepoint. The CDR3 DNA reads TGCAGTGCTAGAGATCGTGAGACCCAGTACTTC. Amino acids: CSARDRETQYF.